This TCR beta chain was sequenced for a study of blood T cell repertoires in COVID-19. There are 14 residues in the CDR3. J was trimmed by 7 bases and V by 0 bases; bases with no gene match: 1. Germline values: CDR1 SGHRS, CDR2 YFSETQ. Some clones are missing from TCRdb's copy, which holds only in-frame ones; the method was immunoSEQ multiplex PCR. The sample includes 90,000 to 120,000 clones, roughly 82% of them seen just once. This receptor was obtained from a man aged 60 to 75 with acute or convalescent COVID-19. The sequenced sample consisted of peripheral blood. V is TRBV5-1 and J is TRBJ2-1; TRBD2 matches 10 bases. Here the CDR3 DNA reads TGCGCCAGCAGCTTGGTTAGCGGGAGGAATGAGCAGTTCTTC. Amino acid sequence: CASSLVSGRNEQFF.